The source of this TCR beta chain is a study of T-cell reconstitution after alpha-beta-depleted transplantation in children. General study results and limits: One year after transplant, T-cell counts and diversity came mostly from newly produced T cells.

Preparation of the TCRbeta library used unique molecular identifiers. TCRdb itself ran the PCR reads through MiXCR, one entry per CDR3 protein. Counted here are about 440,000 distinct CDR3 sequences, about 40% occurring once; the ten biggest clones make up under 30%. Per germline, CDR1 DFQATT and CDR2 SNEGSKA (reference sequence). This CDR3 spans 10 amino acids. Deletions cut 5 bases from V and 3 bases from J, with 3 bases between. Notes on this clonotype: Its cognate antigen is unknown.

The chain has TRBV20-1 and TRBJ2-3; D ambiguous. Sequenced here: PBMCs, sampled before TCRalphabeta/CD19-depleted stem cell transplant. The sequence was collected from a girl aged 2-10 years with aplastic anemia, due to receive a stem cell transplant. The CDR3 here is CSAPTDTQYF. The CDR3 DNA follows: TGCAGTGCTCCTACAGATACGCAGTATTTT.